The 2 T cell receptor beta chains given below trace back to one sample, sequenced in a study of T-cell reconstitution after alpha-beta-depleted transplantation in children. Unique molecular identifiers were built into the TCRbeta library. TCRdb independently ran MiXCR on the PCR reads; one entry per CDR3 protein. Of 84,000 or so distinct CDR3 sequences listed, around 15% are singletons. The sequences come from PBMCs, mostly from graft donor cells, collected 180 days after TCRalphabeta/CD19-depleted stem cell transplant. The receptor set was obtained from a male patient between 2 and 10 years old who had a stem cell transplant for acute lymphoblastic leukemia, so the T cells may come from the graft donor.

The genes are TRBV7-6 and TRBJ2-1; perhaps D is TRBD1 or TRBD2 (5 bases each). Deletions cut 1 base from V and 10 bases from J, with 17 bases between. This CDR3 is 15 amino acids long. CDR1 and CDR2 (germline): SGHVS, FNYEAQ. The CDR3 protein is CASSLGGPPVNEQFF. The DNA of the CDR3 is TGTGCCAGCAGCTTAGGGGGACCGCCTGTAAACGAGCAGTTCTTC.

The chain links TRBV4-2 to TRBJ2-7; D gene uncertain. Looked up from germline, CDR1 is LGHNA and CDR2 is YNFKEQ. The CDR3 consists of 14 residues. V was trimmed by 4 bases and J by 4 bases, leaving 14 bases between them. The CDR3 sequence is CASSRETAAYEQYF. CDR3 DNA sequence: TGTGCCAGCAGCCGTGAAACGGCGGCTTACGAGCAGTACTTC.